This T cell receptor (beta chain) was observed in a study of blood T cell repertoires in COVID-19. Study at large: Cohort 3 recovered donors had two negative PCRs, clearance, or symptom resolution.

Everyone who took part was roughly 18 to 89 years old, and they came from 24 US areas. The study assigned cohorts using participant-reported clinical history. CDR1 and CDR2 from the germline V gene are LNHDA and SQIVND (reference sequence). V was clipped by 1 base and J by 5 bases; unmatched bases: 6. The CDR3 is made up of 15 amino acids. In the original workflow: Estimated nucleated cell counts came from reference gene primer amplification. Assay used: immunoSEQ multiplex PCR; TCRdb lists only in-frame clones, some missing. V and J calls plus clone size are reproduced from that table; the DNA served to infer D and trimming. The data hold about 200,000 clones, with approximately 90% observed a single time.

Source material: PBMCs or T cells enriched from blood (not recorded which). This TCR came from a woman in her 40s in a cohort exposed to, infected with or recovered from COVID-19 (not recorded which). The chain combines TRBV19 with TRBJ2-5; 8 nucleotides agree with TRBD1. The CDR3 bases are TGTGCCAGTAGTATAGTCCCAGGGGGCTTTGAGACCCAGTACTTC. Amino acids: CASSIVPGGFETQYF.